The clone carrying this T cell receptor beta chain was observed a handful of times. Its matching antigen is unknown. Trimming stripped 4 bases from V and 5 bases from J, with 16 bases between. The CDR3 has 16 amino acids. The germline gives CDR1 SGHRS, CDR2 YFSETQ. This sample stems from a study of T cell responses to AZD1222 COVID-19 vaccine. Repertoires were generated with immunoSEQ multiplex PCR, while TCRdb's copy carries only in-frame clones and drops some. The repertoire includes approximately 120,000 clones, around 87% of them detected once, and approximately 12% sits in the top ten. Whole-study findings and limits: Along spike, vaccine-associated CD4 TCRs were found throughout, with dominance at 160-218 and 743-854.

The material was peripheral blood, obtained on day 0 of AZD1222 vaccination. The clonotype originates from an adult in good health. The chain couples TRBV5-1 to TRBJ1-6, with D unresolved. Here the CDR3 reads CASSPMTTKDNSPLHF. The CDR3 DNA follows: TGCGCCAGCAGCCCTATGACAACCAAAGATAATTCACCCCTCCACTTT.